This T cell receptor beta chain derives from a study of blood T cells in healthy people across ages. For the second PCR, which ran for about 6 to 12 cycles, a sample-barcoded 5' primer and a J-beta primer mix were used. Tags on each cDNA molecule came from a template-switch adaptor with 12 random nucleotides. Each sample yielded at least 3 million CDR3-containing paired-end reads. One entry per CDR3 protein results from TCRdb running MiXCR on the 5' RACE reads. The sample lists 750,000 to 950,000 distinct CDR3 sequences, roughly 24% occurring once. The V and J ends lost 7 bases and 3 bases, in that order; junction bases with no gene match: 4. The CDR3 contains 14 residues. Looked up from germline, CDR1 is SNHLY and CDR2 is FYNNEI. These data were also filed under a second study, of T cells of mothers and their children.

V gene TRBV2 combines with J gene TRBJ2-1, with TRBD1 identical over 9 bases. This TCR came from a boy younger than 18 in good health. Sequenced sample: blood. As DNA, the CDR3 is TGTGCCAGCATCGACAGGGGGTACTACAATGAGCAGTTCTTC. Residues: CASIDRGYYNEQFF.